This T cell receptor beta chain was sequenced for a study of identical twins. Trimming cost V 7 bases and J 4 bases, with 13 bases left between them. In germline, CDR1 is MNHNS, CDR2 SASEGT. This CDR3 is built from 13 residues. Addition of a universal primer site occurred through template switching, and cDNA carried unique molecular identifiers. One entry per CDR3 protein, called by TCRdb with MiXCR from the 5' RACE reads. The sample lists about 240,000 distinct CDR3 sequences, about an eighth occurring once. Study outcomes and limitations: Out-of-frame alpha sequences that twins shared showed excess low generation probability. For cord blood, abundant beta clonotypes had fewer insertions, unlike memory repertoires, which showed none.

In its sample, this clonotype was seen a few times. Its antigen is still unknown. The sample was also linked to a second study, of yellow fever vaccine responses in identical twins.

The gene calls are TRBV6-1 and TRBJ1-2; D may be TRBD1 (5 bases). Sequences were obtained from memory (CD45RO+) T cells sorted from blood. This clonotype originated in a woman aged 18-35 years in good health. The CDR3 is CASTREGAYGYTF. Written as DNA, the CDR3 is TGTGCCAGCACCAGGGAGGGAGCCTATGGCTACACCTTC.